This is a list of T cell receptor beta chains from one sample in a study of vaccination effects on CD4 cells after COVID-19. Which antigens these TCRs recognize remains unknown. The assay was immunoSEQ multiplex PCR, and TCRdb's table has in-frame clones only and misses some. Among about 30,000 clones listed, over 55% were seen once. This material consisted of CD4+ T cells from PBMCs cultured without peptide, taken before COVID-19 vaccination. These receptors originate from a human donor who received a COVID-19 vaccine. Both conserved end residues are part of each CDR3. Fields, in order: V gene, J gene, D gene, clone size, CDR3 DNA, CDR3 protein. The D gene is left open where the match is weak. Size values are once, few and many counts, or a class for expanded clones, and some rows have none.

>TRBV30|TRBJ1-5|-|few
TGTGCCTGGAGTGGAAGGGGTTTGGGTCAGCCCCAGCATTTT
CAWSGRGLGQPQHF
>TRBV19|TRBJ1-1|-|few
TGTGCCAGTAGTGAGGGCGCGGGTGAAGCTTTCTTT
CASSEGAGEAFF
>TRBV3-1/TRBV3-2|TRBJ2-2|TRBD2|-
TGTGCCAGCAGCAATCGTATACGGGGGGGCCGAGGCGGGGAGCTGTTTTTT
CASSNRIRGGRGGELFF
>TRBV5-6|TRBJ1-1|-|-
TGTGCCAGCAGTGTACCGGGTCGCATGAACACTGAAGCTTTCTTT
CASSVPGRMNTEAFF
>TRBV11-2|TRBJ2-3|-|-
TGTGCCAGCAGCCGTATGATGGGAGCCGCAGATACGCAGTATTTT
CASSRMMGAADTQYF
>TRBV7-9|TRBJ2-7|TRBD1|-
TGTGCCAGCAGCTTGAAGACAGGGGATCGCGAGCAGTACTTC
CASSLKTGDREQYF
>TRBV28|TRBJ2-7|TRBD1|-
TGTGCCATTACCCCCTCGGACAGGGGATCTCAGAACGAGCAGTACTTC
CAITPSDRGSQNEQYF
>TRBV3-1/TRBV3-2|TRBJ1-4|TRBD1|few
TGTGCCAGCAGTCCCGGGACAGGGGCTACTAATGAAAAACTGTTTTTT
CASSPGTGATNEKLFF
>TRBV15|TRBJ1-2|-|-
TGTGCCACCAGCAGAGATACCCGGGAAGGGAGGGGCTACACCTTC
CATSRDTREGRGYTF
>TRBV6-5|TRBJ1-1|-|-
TGTGCCACCATGACGGCAATGAACACTGAAGCTTTCTTT
CATMTAMNTEAFF
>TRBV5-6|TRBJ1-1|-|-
TGTGCCAGCACCCGCGGCGGGGCAGGGTACACTGAAGCTTTCTTT
CASTRGGAGYTEAFF
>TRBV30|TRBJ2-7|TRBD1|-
TGTGCCTGGAAGTGGGACAGGGACCCCTACGAGCAGTACTTC
CAWKWDRDPYEQYF
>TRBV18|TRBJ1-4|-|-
TGTGCCAGCTCACCATATATGCAGGACCGGAGCGAAAAACTGTTTTTT
CASSPYMQDRSEKLFF
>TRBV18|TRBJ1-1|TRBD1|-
TGTGCCAGCTCACCACCCCTTGAAGGGACAGGGTTATATACTGAAGCTTTCTTT
CASSPPLEGTGLYTEAFF
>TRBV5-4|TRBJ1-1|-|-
TGTGCCAGCAGCTTGCCTGCCATGAACGCTGAAGCTTTCTTT
CASSLPAMNAEAFF
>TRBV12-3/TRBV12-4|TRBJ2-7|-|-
TGTGCCAGCAGCTTGCAGGGTTACGAGCAGTACTTC
CASSLQGYEQYF
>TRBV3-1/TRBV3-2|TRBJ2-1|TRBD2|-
TGTGCCAGCAGCCATTCCCCGGCGGGGGGGCCCAATGAGCAGTTCTTC
CASSHSPAGGPNEQFF
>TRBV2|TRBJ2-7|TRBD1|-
TGTGCCAGCAACAGGGGCGCTGCCGGCGAGCAGTACTTC
CASNRGAAGEQYF
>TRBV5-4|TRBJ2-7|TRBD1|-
TGTGCCAGCGGGCCCGGGACAGGGGTCTACGAGCAGTACTTC
CASGPGTGVYEQYF
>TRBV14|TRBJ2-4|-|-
TGTGCCAGCAGCGTAGGGGGAAACATTCAGTACTTC
CASSVGGNIQYF
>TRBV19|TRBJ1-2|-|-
TGTGCCAGTAGTATAGTCTCCGGTTTTAACTATGGCTACACCTTC
CASSIVSGFNYGYTF
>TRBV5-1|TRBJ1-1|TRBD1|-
TGCGCCAGCAGCTTAAAGGGGGCAGGGAACACTGAAGCTTTCTTT
CASSLKGAGNTEAFF
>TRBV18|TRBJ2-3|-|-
TGTGCCAGCTCAGCTAGCACAGATACGCAGTATTTT
CASSASTDTQYF
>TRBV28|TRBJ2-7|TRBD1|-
TGTGCCAGCAGTTTTCCATTCCTCGGGTCAGGGGGCGGAAAGGGCGAGCAGTACTTC
CASSFPFLGSGGGKGEQYF
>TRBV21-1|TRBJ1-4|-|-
TGTGCCAGCAGCAAGGTCAGGCAATTTTCCCCGAAGACAGCAACTAATGAAAAACTGTTTTTT
CASSKVRQFSPKTATNEKLFF
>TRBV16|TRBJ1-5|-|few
TGTGCCAGCAGCCGAATGAGGGAAAGCAATCAGCCCCAGCATTTT
CASSRMRESNQPQHF
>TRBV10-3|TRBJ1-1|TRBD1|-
TGTGCCATCAGTGAAGAGGGGGCGGACACTGAAGCTTTCTTT
CAISEEGADTEAFF
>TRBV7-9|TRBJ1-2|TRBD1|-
TGTGCCAGCAGCGCAACAGGGGGGTTGGTTGGTGGCTACACCTTC
CASSATGGLVGGYTF
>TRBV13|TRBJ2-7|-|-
TGTGCCAGCAGCTTAACGGTCCGCGAGCAGTACTTC
CASSLTVREQYF
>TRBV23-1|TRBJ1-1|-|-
TGCGCCAGCAGTCAATTCGGGGACACACAGTCGTGGGACACTGAAGCTTTCTTT
CASSQFGDTQSWDTEAFF
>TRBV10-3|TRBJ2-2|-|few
TGTGCCATCACGGAAAACACCGGGGAGCTGTTTTTT
CAITENTGELFF
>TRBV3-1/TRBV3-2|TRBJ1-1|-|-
TGTGCCAGCAGGCCCCAGGACATGAACACTGAAGCTTTCTTT
CASRPQDMNTEAFF
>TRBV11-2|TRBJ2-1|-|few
TGTGCCAGCAGCTTAGGGCTAGCTTATGAGCAGTTCTTC
CASSLGLAYEQFF
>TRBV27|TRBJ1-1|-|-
TGTGCCAGCAGTTTGAGGGGGGCTGACACTGAAGCTTTCTTT
CASSLRGADTEAFF
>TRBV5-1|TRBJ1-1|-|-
TGCGCCAGCAGAGAAAATAGTCAGGAAAGATTCCGGGCTTTCTTT
CASRENSQERFRAFF
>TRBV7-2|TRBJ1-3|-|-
TGTGCCAGCACACTAGGGCCTTTAGACACCATATATTTT
CASTLGPLDTIYF
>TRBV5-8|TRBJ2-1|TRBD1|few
TGTGCCAGCAGCTCCGGGACAGGGAACAATGAGCAGTTCTTC
CASSSGTGNNEQFF
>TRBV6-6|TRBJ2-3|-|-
TGTGCCAGCAGTTTCCGCGGGGCCGTTTTAGATACGCAGTATTTT
CASSFRGAVLDTQYF
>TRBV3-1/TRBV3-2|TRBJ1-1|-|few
TGTGCCAGCACGGCAGTGAACACTGAAGCTTTCTTT
CASTAVNTEAFF
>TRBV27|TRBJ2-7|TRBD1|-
TGTGCCAGCAGTTTCCGGCAGGGGGAGAGAGAGCAGTACTTC
CASSFRQGEREQYF
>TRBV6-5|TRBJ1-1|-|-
TGTGCCAGCAGTTCAGCCGGGACACTTAACACTGAAGCTTTCTTT
CASSSAGTLNTEAFF
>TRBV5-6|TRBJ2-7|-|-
TGTGCCAGCAGCTTTGCCATGGACGAGCAGTACTTC
CASSFAMDEQYF
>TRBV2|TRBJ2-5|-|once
TGTGCCAGCAGTGCCCTAGGGCAGGGTATAGAGACCCAGTACTTC
CASSALGQGIETQYF
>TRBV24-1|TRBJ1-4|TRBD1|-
TGTGCCACCAGCCCGCGGACAGGGGATGAAAAACTGTTTTTT
CATSPRTGDEKLFF
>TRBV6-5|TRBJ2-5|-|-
TGTGCCAGCAGTTATAACGGTAACCAAGAGACCCAGTACTTC
CASSYNGNQETQYF
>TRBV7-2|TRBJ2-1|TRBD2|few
TGTGCCAGCAGCTTTTTTGGGCTAGCGGGGGGGCCAAGGTTCTTC
CASSFFGLAGGPRFF
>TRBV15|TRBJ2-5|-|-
TGTGCCACCAGCAGAGAGGACAGAAAAGAGACCCAGTACTTC
CATSREDRKETQYF
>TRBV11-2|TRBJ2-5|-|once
TGTGCCAGCAGCTTAACAGGGGAGACCCAGTACTTC
CASSLTGETQYF
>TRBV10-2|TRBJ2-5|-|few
TGCGCCAGCAGTGAGGTGGCTCGCGAGACCCAGTACTTC
CASSEVARETQYF
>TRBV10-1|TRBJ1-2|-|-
TGCGCCAGCAGTGAGAAGGGATTGGGCTACACCTTC
CASSEKGLGYTF
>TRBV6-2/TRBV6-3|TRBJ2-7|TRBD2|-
TGTGCCAGCAGTCGAACTAGCGGGGCCTACGAGCAGTACTTC
CASSRTSGAYEQYF
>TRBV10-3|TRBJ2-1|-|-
TGTGCCATCAGTGAGTCTGGGCAGGCCGGGCACCCGGTCTTC
CAISESGQAGHPVF
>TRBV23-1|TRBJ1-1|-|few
TGCGCCAGCAGTCAGGGAGATTACACTGAAGCTTTCTTT
CASSQGDYTEAFF
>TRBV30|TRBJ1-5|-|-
TGTGCCTGGGGTGCAGGCGGGTTCAATCAGCCCCAGCATTTT
CAWGAGGFNQPQHF
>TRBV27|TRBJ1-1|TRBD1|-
TGTGCCAGCAGTTCTTGGGACAGAATGAACACTGAAGCTTTCTTT
CASSSWDRMNTEAFF
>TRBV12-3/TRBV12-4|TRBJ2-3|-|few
TGTGCCAGCAGTTTGGGTGACACAGATACGCAGTATTTT
CASSLGDTDTQYF
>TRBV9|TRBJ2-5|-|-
TGTGCCAGCAGCGTATACGGCGGGGTCGAGACCCAGTACTTC
CASSVYGGVETQYF
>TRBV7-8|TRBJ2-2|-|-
TGTGCCAGCAGTTTGGGTTCCAACACCGGGGAGCTGTTTTTT
CASSLGSNTGELFF
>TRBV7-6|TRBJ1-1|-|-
TGTGCCAGCAGCCGCCAACCGGGGCGTGAAGCTTTCTTT
CASSRQPGREAFF